This T cell receptor (beta chain) was sequenced during a study of T cell responses to AZD1222 COVID-19 vaccine. Generated by immunoSEQ multiplex PCR, the TCRdb table keeps only in-frame clones and is missing some. The sample includes 75,000 to 85,000 clones, roughly 90% of them seen just once. Looked up from germline, CDR1 is LGHNA and CDR2 is YNFKEQ. V lost 4 bases to trimming and J lost 9 bases, with 19 bases between them. The CDR3 sequence is 16 residues long. The J gene is TRBJ1-6, the V gene TRBV4-2, with D possibly being TRBD1 (5 bases). This TCR was sampled from an adult in good health. The sequenced sample was peripheral blood, obtained on day 0 of AZD1222 vaccination. The CDR3 is CASSLHGRGDGSPLHF. CDR3 in DNA: TGTGCCAGCAGCCTTCACGGACGAGGGGATGGTTCACCCCTCCACTTT.